The 3 T cell receptor beta chains below come from one sample, sequenced in a study of T cell responses to AZD1222 COVID-19 vaccine. The table came from immunoSEQ multiplex PCR; TCRdb's copy has only in-frame clones and leaves some out. The table has 130,000 or so clones, approximately 94% seen once. The source was peripheral blood, collected on day 0 of AZD1222 vaccination. Receptor source: an adult in good health.

The V gene is TRBV2, the J gene TRBJ1-1, with TRBD1 as a possible D gene (6 bases). V lost 3 bases, J lost 7 bases, and 9 bases lay in between. The CDR3 runs 12 residues. The germline CDR1 and CDR2 sequences are SNHLY and FYNNEI. The chain's CDR3 is CASSEAGDEAFF. In DNA form, the CDR3 reads TGTGCCAGCAGTGAGGCAGGGGATGAAGCTTTCTTT.

V is TRBV6-5 and J is TRBJ2-5, with D possibly being TRBD1 or TRBD2 (5 bases each). The CDR3 is 15 residues long. From germline, CDR1 is MNHEY and CDR2 SVGAGI. The ends were cut back, 5 bases at V and 3 bases at J, with 16 bases in the middle. Here the CDR3 reads CASSLRDGTKETQYF. CDR3 in DNA: TGTGCCAGCAGTCTCCGGGACGGTACTAAAGAGACCCAGTACTTC.

Written as DNA, the CDR3 is TGTGCCAGCAGCTATTCGGCTAGCTCAACAGATACGCAGTATTTT. This gives the protein CASSYSASSTDTQYF. The rearrangement joins TRBV7-2 to TRBJ2-3, with a tentative D call TRBD2 (5 bases). V gave up 4 bases and J gave up 3 bases, with 14 bases separating them. The CDR3 consists of 15 residues. Per the germline V gene, CDR1 is SGHTA and CDR2 is FQGNSA.